These T cell receptor beta chains were read from a single sample in a study of T-cell reconstitution after alpha-beta-depleted transplantation in children. TCRdb called the PCR reads again in MiXCR, with one record for every CDR3 protein. The sample records around 580,000 distinct CDR3 sequences, 23% being singletons. Sequencing used PBMCs, mostly from graft donor cells, obtained 360 days after TCRalphabeta/CD19-depleted stem cell transplant. These receptor sequences come from a boy younger than two who had a stem cell transplant for acute myeloid leukemia, so the T cells may come from the graft donor. CDR3s include the opening cysteine and the closing phenylalanine or tryptophan. D genes are given only for firm matches. Clone size is stated in some rows and not others, as once, few, many or a class when expanded.

V	length	J	size	D	DNA	CDR3
TRBV28	17	TRBJ2-5	once	TRBD1	TGTGCCAGCACTCCACCCGTACAGGGGGGATTTTGGGAGACCCAGTACTTC	CASTPPVQGGFWETQYF
TRBV15	15	TRBJ2-1	few	-	TGTGCCACCAGCAGAGACCTAGACTACTACAATGAGCAGTTCTTC	CATSRDLDYYNEQFF
TRBV20-1	15	TRBJ2-4	few	TRBD1	TGCAGTGCTAGGCCGGGACAGGGGAACAAAAACATTCAGTACTTC	CSARPGQGNKNIQYF
TRBV7-2	16	TRBJ2-6	few	-	TGTGCCAGCAGCTTGACAACCTACTCTGGGGCCAACGTCCTGACTTTC	CASSLTTYSGANVLTF
TRBV20-1	11	TRBJ1-1	-	-	TGCAGTGCTCAGGAGAACACTGAAGCTTTCTTT	CSAQENTEAFF
TRBV12-3/TRBV12-4	14	TRBJ2-3	few	-	TGTGCCAGCAGTTTACGCCACGGGTCAGATACGCAGTATTTT	CASSLRHGSDTQYF
TRBV29-1	12	TRBJ2-7	many	-	TGCAGCTACCGACGAGAGGGCTACGAGCAGTACTTC	CSYRREGYEQYF
TRBV27	13	TRBJ2-5	once	-	TGTGCCAGCAGTAATCGGGGAGAAGAGACCCAGTACTTC	CASSNRGEETQYF
TRBV10-2	14	TRBJ1-5	many	TRBD1	TGCGCTAGCCAAGGGACAGGGGGAGATCAGCCCCAGCATTTT	CASQGTGGDQPQHF
TRBV12-3/TRBV12-4	15	TRBJ2-1	many	TRBD1	TGTGCCAGCAGTTTAGAGGGGGCCTCCTACAATGAGCAGTTCTTC	CASSLEGASYNEQFF
TRBV14	15	TRBJ2-2	-	-	TGTGCCAGCAGCCAAGAATCCCCGGTCACCGGGGAGCTGTTTTTT	CASSQESPVTGELFF
TRBV7-2	13	TRBJ2-1	-	-	TGTGCCAGCAGAAAGCCGGGGACCAATGAGCAGTTCTTC	CASRKPGTNEQFF
TRBV7-2	11	TRBJ1-2	-	-	TGTGCCAGCAGCCCCTTGAACGGCTACACCTTC	CASSPLNGYTF
TRBV12-3/TRBV12-4	15	TRBJ2-3	many	-	TGTGCCAGCAGTCACAGGGATGCCGACACAGATACGCAGTATTTT	CASSHRDADTDTQYF
TRBV24-1	15	TRBJ2-5	many	TRBD1	TGTGCCACCAGTGACGGTAGGACAGGGGAAGGGACCCAGTACTTC	CATSDGRTGEGTQYF
TRBV6-5	15	TRBJ1-1	-	-	TGTGCCAGCAGTTACACCAGAAGGAGGAACACTGAAGCTTTCTTT	CASSYTRRRNTEAFF
TRBV12-3/TRBV12-4	19	TRBJ2-1	-	-	TGTGCCAGCAGTACACGTCTTCTTGTAGACTGGAGCTCCTACAATGAGCAGTTCTTC	CASSTRLLVDWSSYNEQFF
TRBV5-1	14	TRBJ1-2	few	-	TGCGCCAGCAGCTCGTCTCAGATTGACTATGGCTACACCTTC	CASSSSQIDYGYTF
TRBV2	15	TRBJ1-5	-	-	TGTGCCAGCAGTGATACCGTTAATAGCAATCAGCCCCAGCATTTT	CASSDTVNSNQPQHF
TRBV6-1	15	TRBJ1-6	-	-	TGTGCCAGCAGAGGGATTAGCTCCTATAATTCACCCCTCCACTTT	CASRGISSYNSPLHF
TRBV9	13	TRBJ2-1	few	TRBD2	TGTGCCAGCAGCGTTGCTAGCGGGAACGAGCAGTTCTTC	CASSVASGNEQFF
TRBV20-1	12	TRBJ1-6	few	-	TGCAGTGCTAGTCAGGGTGATTCACCCCTCCACTTT	CSASQGDSPLHF
TRBV12-3/TRBV12-4	13	TRBJ1-5	-	-	TGTGCCAGCAATACAGGGATAGGACAGCCCCAGCATTTT	CASNTGIGQPQHF
TRBV12-3/TRBV12-4	13	TRBJ2-3	few	-	TGTGCCAGCAGTTGGGGGGACGCAGATACGCAGTATTTT	CASSWGDADTQYF
TRBV20-1	15	TRBJ1-1	-	-	TGCAGTGCGCGCCCTGAGGGCTCTTTGAACACTGAAGCTTTCTTT	CSARPEGSLNTEAFF
TRBV28	15	TRBJ2-1	-	-	TGTGCCAGCAGTTTACAGGGGTCAATCCGCAATGAGCAGTTCTTC	CASSLQGSIRNEQFF
TRBV7-2	13	TRBJ2-7	-	-	TGTGCCAGCAGCTCACTAGTTTCGGGGGAGCAGTACTTC	CASSSLVSGEQYF
TRBV29-1	13	TRBJ1-1	many	-	TGCAGCGTTGGAGGGGAACTGAACACTGAAGCTTTCTTT	CSVGGELNTEAFF
TRBV6-2/TRBV6-3	19	TRBJ1-3	many	-	TGTGCCAGCAGTTACTCGCCATCGATAGGAGACAGCAGCAGAAACACCATATATTTT	CASSYSPSIGDSSRNTIYF
TRBV9	14	TRBJ1-1	many	-	TGTGCCAGCAGCGTAGCAGGGATTGACACTGAAGCTTTCTTT	CASSVAGIDTEAFF
TRBV28	14	TRBJ2-1	many	-	TGTGCCAGCAGTCCCGGGACCACCTACAATGAGCAGTTCTTC	CASSPGTTYNEQFF
TRBV7-2	13	TRBJ1-6	few	-	TGTGCCAGCAGCTTAATCCGGGATTCACCCCTCCACTTT	CASSLIRDSPLHF
TRBV5-1	17	TRBJ2-3	-	TRBD1	TGCGCCAGCAGCCCGCCCTGGACAGGGGCCAACACAGATACGCAGTATTTT	CASSPPWTGANTDTQYF
TRBV7-9	12	TRBJ1-1	-	-	TGTGCCAGCAGCTTAGGCACACCTAGGGGTTTCTTT	CASSLGTPRGFF
TRBV20-1	13	TRBJ2-1	-	-	TGCAGTGCTAGAGATCTAGGCTGGAATGGGCAGTTCTTC	CSARDLGWNGQFF
TRBV12-3/TRBV12-4	16	TRBJ2-3	-	TRBD1	TGTGCCAGCAGTCGAGCTCTCGGGACAGTAGCAGATACGCAGTATTTT	CASSRALGTVADTQYF
TRBV20-1	16	TRBJ2-2	-	-	TGCAGTGCTAGAAGGGGGTCCCCCTCGAACACCGGGGAGCTGTTTTTT	CSARRGSPSNTGELFF
TRBV15	18	TRBJ2-3	many	TRBD2	TGTGCCACCAGCAGAGATTTCGGGGCTCTAGCGGGGGCCTACCGGCGGTATTTT	CATSRDFGALAGAYRRYF
TRBV20-1	14	TRBJ2-7	-	TRBD2	TGCAGTGCTAGAAGGGCACTAGCGGGGGACGAGCAGTACTTC	CSARRALAGDEQYF
TRBV15	16	TRBJ2-3	many	TRBD2	TGTGCCACCAGCAGAGGACTAGCCTGGGGGGTAGATACGCAGTATTTT	CATSRGLAWGVDTQYF
TRBV20-1	15	TRBJ2-7	-	TRBD1	TGCAGTGCGGAGACAGGGGGACAACCCTCCTACGAGCAGTACTTC	CSAETGGQPSYEQYF
TRBV7-2	15	TRBJ2-3	many	-	TGTGCCAGCAGCTTATTTAGAGGAGGCACAGATACGCAGTATTTT	CASSLFRGGTDTQYF
TRBV29-1	16	TRBJ1-2	-	-	TGCAGCGTTGACCGAGCGACAGGCCCGGTGAACTATGGCTACACCTTC	CSVDRATGPVNYGYTF
TRBV12-3/TRBV12-4	12	TRBJ2-1	many	-	TGTGCCAGCAGTTCCTCCGGGACAGAGCAGTTCTTC	CASSSSGTEQFF
TRBV15	16	TRBJ1-5	-	TRBD1	TGTGCCACCAGCAAACCGGGACAGGAGGGAAGTCAGCCCCAGCATTTT	CATSKPGQEGSQPQHF
TRBV25-1	15	TRBJ2-3	few	TRBD2	TGTGCCAGCAGGCATGTAGCGGGCCGCACAGATACGCAGTATTTT	CASRHVAGRTDTQYF